This entry lists 25 T cell receptor beta chains sequenced from one sample in a study of blood T cell repertoires in COVID-19. Only in-frame clones appear in the TCRdb table, and some are missing; sequencing was by immunoSEQ multiplex PCR. Among 160,000 or so clones listed, 75% to 85% were seen once. The source material was PBMCs or T cells enriched from blood (not recorded which). The origin of the receptors is a man aged 40-50 years who had recovered from COVID-19.

This clone was seen a single time. The rearrangement uses TRBV5-1 and TRBJ1-3; TRBD1 matches at 10 bases. CDR3 size: 15 residues. Unmatched junction bases numbered 4, after V lost 3 bases and J lost 4 bases. The germline V gene encodes CDR1 SGHRS and CDR2 YFSETQ. Written as DNA, the CDR3 is TGCGCCAGCAGCTCGACAGGGGGCAAGGGAAACACCATATATTTT. Its translation: CASSSTGGKGNTIYF.

This chain uses TRBV7-9 with TRBJ2-1, with 8 positions matching TRBD2. Germline V gene data show CDR1 as SEHNR and CDR2 as FQNEAQ (reference sequence). V gave up 3 bases and J gave up 6 bases; unmatched junction bases: 7. CDR3 length: 15 residues. CDR3 in DNA: TGTGCCAGCAGCTTTCGGGAGGGGGGCCCCAATGAGCAGTTCTTC. Amino acid sequence: CASSFREGGPNEQFF.

This clone was counted a few times. This chain joins TRBV7-9 and TRBJ1-1; the D gene is possibly TRBD1 (6 bases). CDR1 SEHNR and CDR2 FQNEAQ come from the germline V gene (reference sequence). This CDR3 has 14 residues. Trimming cost V 3 bases and J 5 bases, with 13 bases left between them. The CDR3 protein is CASSFKGGLTEAFF. CDR3 bases: TGTGCCAGCAGCTTTAAAGGGGGATTAACTGAAGCTTTCTTT.

This chain uses TRBV6-5 with TRBJ1-2; D call uncertain. From germline, CDR1 is MNHEY and CDR2 SVGAGI. The CDR3 contains 14 residues. Trimming left V 0 bases short and J 3 bases short, with 8 bases between. The CDR3 protein is CASSYSYGDYGYTF. The CDR3 DNA is TGTGCCAGCAGTTACTCGTACGGAGACTATGGCTACACCTTC.

The J gene is TRBJ1-1, the V gene TRBV4-2; D not resolved. The CDR3 covers 16 residues. The germline gives CDR1 LGHNA, CDR2 YNFKEQ. Deletions cut 4 bases from V and 3 bases from J, with 18 bases between. The DNA of the CDR3 is TGTGCCAGCAGCCCGCCCCCCGGGGAGTTGCACACTGAAGCTTTCTTT. This translates into CASSPPPGELHTEAFF.

This chain's CDR3 is CASSQASGTATPYEQYF. The CDR3 nucleotides read TGCGCCAGCAGCCAAGCCTCCGGGACAGCGACTCCATACGAGCAGTACTTC. This rearrangement joins TRBV4-1 to TRBJ2-7; 7 bases are a match to TRBD1. This CDR3 has 17 amino acids. Germline loops: CDR1 MGHRA, CDR2 YSYEKL. The J segment lost 4 bases and the V segment lost 1 base, leaving 13 bases of the junction unmatched.

This clone showed up just once. The chain combines TRBV5-4 with TRBJ1-3; D may be TRBD1 (5 bases). The CDR3 runs 14 residues. The V and J ends lost 1 base and 3 bases respectively, with 8 bases between them. Per germline, CDR1 SGHNT and CDR2 YYREEE (reference sequence). The CDR3 DNA reads TGTGCCAGCAGCTTGTCAGGGTTTGGAAACACCATATATTTT. Protein sequence: CASSLSGFGNTIYF. The full variable domain, its missing parts supplied by reference TRBV5-4 and TRBJ1-3, is ETGVTQSPTHLIKTRGQQVTLRCSSQSGHNTVSWYQQALGQGPQFIFQYYREEENGRGNFPPRFSGLQFPNYSSELNVNALELDDSALYLCASSLSGFGNTIYFGEGSWLTVV.

This chain links TRBV7-9 with TRBJ1-1; D not certain. Per the germline V gene, CDR1 is SEHNR and CDR2 is FQNEAQ (reference sequence). Deletions cut 5 bases from V and 0 bases from J, with 16 bases between. CDR3 length: 16 residues. CDR3 region: CASSPRSLTMNTEAFF. CDR3 DNA: TGTGCCAGCAGCCCGAGGAGCCTAACCATGAACACTGAAGCTTTCTTT.

The chain couples TRBV19 to TRBJ2-2, with unresolved D. CDR3 length: 12 residues. Germline CDR1 reads LNHDA; CDR2 reads SQIVND (reference sequence). The germline V and J ends were trimmed by 4 bases and 10 bases, with 10 bases remaining between them. CDR3 residues: CASSTYPMELFF. In DNA, the CDR3 is TGTGCCAGTAGTACCTACCCGATGGAGCTGTTTTTT.

The J gene is TRBJ2-5, the V gene TRBV11-3, with D tentatively TRBD1 (6 bases). Per germline, CDR1 SGHNT and CDR2 YENEEA. Trimming left V 1 base short and J 0 bases short, with 12 bases between. The CDR3 has 16 residues. CDR3 region: CASSLGGRGYQETQYF. Written as DNA, the CDR3 is TGTGCCAGCAGCTTAGGAGGAAGGGGGTACCAAGAGACCCAGTACTTC.

This clone was detected only a few times. V gene TRBV2 combines with J gene TRBJ2-4, with D perhaps matching TRBD2 (7 bases). The V gene's germline CDR1 is SNHLY and CDR2 FYNNEI. V dropped 0 bases and J dropped 6 bases, with 12 bases sitting between them. This CDR3 is 15 amino acids long. CDR3 amino acids: CASSEAGGAGNIQYF. DNA of the CDR3: TGTGCCAGCAGTGAAGCAGGGGGGGCTGGAAACATTCAGTACTTC.

This clone occurred a few times. V is TRBV5-1 and J is TRBJ1-1, with D possibly TRBD1 on 5 matching bases. The CDR3 is 16 amino acids. Germline V gene data show CDR1 as SGHRS and CDR2 as YFSETQ. With 4 bases removed from V and 0 bases from J, the gap between germline ends came to 16 bases. CDR3 DNA sequence: TGCGCCAGCAGCACAAACTGGCAGGGAATGAACACTGAAGCTTTCTTT. Amino acids: CASSTNWQGMNTEAFF. The full variable domain, with the rest looked up from reference TRBV5-1 and TRBJ1-1, is KAGVTQTPRYLIKTRGQQVTLSCSPISGHRSVSWYQQTPGQGLQFLFEYFSETQRNKGNFPGRFSGRQFSNSRSEMNVSTLELGDSALYLCASSTNWQGMNTEAFFGQGTRLTVV.

The chain carries TRBV4-1 and TRBJ2-3, with 8 bases matching TRBD2. V was pared by 0 bases and J by 6 bases, with 8 bases of the junction left unmatched. The CDR3 consists of 16 residues. Germline values: CDR1 MGHRA, CDR2 YSYEKL. The CDR3 DNA is TGCGCCAGCAGCCAAGAAGGTATCGGCGGGGGGGATACGCAGTATTTT. As protein: CASSQEGIGGGDTQYF.

The chain uses TRBV20-1 and TRBJ2-1; a possible D gene is TRBD1 (5 bases). Germline lookup yields CDR1 DFQATT and CDR2 SNEGSKA (reference sequence). The CDR3 has 15 residues. V gave up 3 bases and J gave up 2 bases, with 14 bases separating them. Written as DNA, the CDR3 is TGCAGTGCTAGTCTCCAAGGGGCGACCTACAATGAGCAGTTCTTC. This encodes CSASLQGATYNEQFF.

The V gene is TRBV6-5, the J gene TRBJ1-4; 9 nucleotides agree with TRBD1. Losses at the gene ends were 7 bases for V and 8 bases for J; bases not matched to a gene: 8. From germline, CDR1 is MNHEY and CDR2 SVGAGI. The CDR3 runs to 14 residues. CDR3 residues: CASIRDRAQEKLFF. The CDR3 bases are TGTGCCAGCATCCGGGACAGGGCCCAAGAAAAACTGTTTTTT.

This clone came up a few times. This chain joins TRBV21-1 and TRBJ1-6; TRBD1, the table's D call, was not compared with the DNA. TRBV21-1 is an annotated pseudogene. CDR3 size: 17 residues. The CDR3 loop is CASSIISGVENNSPLHF. The CDR3 DNA reads as TGTGCCAGCAGCATAATATCAGGGGTCGAGAATAATTCACCCCTCCACTTT.

The CDR3 bases are TGTGCCAGCAGTTCTAGCGTGGCGGGAGGAGAGACCCAGTACTTC. Translated, it gives CASSSSVAGGETQYF. The rearrangement links TRBV27 to TRBJ2-5; 8 bases fit TRBD2. Losses at the gene ends were 4 bases for V and 4 bases for J; bases not matched to a gene: 8. CDR3 size: 15 residues. Germline CDR1 reads MNHEY; CDR2 reads SMNVEV (reference sequence).

This sequence joins TRBV15 and TRBJ2-1; 10 positions match TRBD1. V trimming: 3 bases; J trimming: 7 bases; junction bases outside the gene matches: 9. This CDR3 has 16 amino acids. Germline V gives CDR1 LNHNV, CDR2 YYDKDF (reference sequence). The CDR3 loop reads CATSRGYRTGGNEQFF. CDR3 DNA sequence: TGTGCCACCAGCAGGGGATACCGGACAGGGGGGAATGAGCAGTTCTTC. The full variable domain, completed using reference TRBV15 and TRBJ2-1, is DAMVIQNPRYQVTQFGKPVTLSCSQTLNHNVMYWYQQKSSQAPKLLFHYYDKDFNNEADTPDNFQSRRPNTSFCFLDIRSPGLGDTAMYLCATSRGYRTGGNEQFFGPGTRLTVL.

J is TRBJ2-2 and V is TRBV28; 9 nucleotides agree with TRBD1. CDR3 length: 16 residues. Germline assignment: CDR1 MDHEN and CDR2 SYDVKM. The V gene end was trimmed by 5 bases and the J gene end by 5 bases; junction bases not matched to a gene: 9. The CDR3 DNA reads as TGTGCCAGCAGTAAAACCGGGACAGGGAAGACCGGGGAGCTGTTTTTT. It specifies CASSKTGTGKTGELFF.

The genes are TRBV5-1 and TRBJ1-3; D remains unclear. V was pared by 0 bases and J by 0 bases, with 7 bases between. Per germline, CDR1 SGHRS and CDR2 YFSETQ. This CDR3 contains 15 residues. Here the CDR3 DNA reads TGCGCCAGCAGCTTGGAACTCCTCTCTGGAAACACCATATATTTT. This translates into CASSLELLSGNTIYF.

The genes are TRBV11-2 and TRBJ1-6; maybe TRBD1 (6 bases). CDR1 is SGHAT, CDR2 FQNNGV, per germline. V gave up 3 bases and J gave up 13 bases, with 10 bases separating them. CDR3 length: 12 amino acids. The DNA for the CDR3 is TGTGCCAGCAGCTTCCAAGGGGGTCCCCTCCACTTT. Translation: CASSFQGGPLHF.

The J gene is TRBJ2-7, the V gene TRBV7-9; 8 bases match TRBD1. After removal of 4 bases from V and 5 bases from J, the junction contained 7 bases not matched to a gene. The germline gives CDR1 SEHNR, CDR2 FQNEAQ (reference sequence). CDR3 length: 14 amino acids. The DNA for the CDR3 is TGTGCCAGCAGCTCAACAGGGGGTTTGCACGAGCAGTACTTC. Translation: CASSSTGGLHEQYF.

V and J are TRBV9 and TRBJ1-6; D unclear. The CDR3 spans 14 residues. CDR1 and CDR2 (germline): SGDLS, YYNGEE. V dropped 1 base and J dropped 7 bases, with 9 bases sitting between them. The CDR3 nucleotides are TGTGCCAGCAGCGTAAGGAGTTCAAATTCACCCCTCCACTTT. Its translation: CASSVRSSNSPLHF.

V is TRBV7-3 and J is TRBJ2-2; TRBD1 aligns across 10 bases. The germline V gene has CDR1 SGHTA and CDR2 FQGTGA. The CDR3 totals 15 residues. V lost 5 bases, J lost 10 bases, and 10 bases stayed unmatched. The CDR3 coding sequence is TGTGCCAGCAGCGCGAGGGACAGGGGTTTCCCGGAGCTGTTTTTT. This gives the protein CASSARDRGFPELFF.

This clone was seen only once. The chain is built from TRBV6-1 and TRBJ1-5, with D unresolved. The CDR3 is 12 amino acids. Germline CDR1 reads MNHNS; CDR2 reads SASEGT. The ends were cut back, 2 bases at V and 7 bases at J, with 6 bases in the middle. The CDR3 region is CASSEWEQPQHF. DNA of the CDR3: TGTGCCAGCAGTGAATGGGAGCAGCCCCAGCATTTT.